Shown below are 13 T cell receptor beta chains from a single sample sequenced in a study of regulatory T cells in long-lasting Graves disease. The time point: newly diagnosed GD, antithyroid drugs for less than 3 months. With RNA extracted from PBMCs as input, the TCR library was made. Through Arm-PCR of CDR3 regions and iRepertoire HTBI primers, TCR beta libraries were built. One entry per CDR3 protein, called by TCRdb with MiXCR from the multiplex PCR reads. This sample has about 540,000 distinct CDR3 sequences, with approximately 12% found just once. The sample was also reused in another study, on T cells in Graves' hyperthyroidism and ophthalmopathy.

The sample consisted of peripheral blood mononuclear cells (PBMCs), taken at new diagnosis, from a patient treated with antithyroid drugs. The receptor set was obtained from a man aged 25 to 40 with Graves disease.

Many counts were recorded for this clonotype. The J gene is TRBJ2-1, the V gene TRBV7-8; 11 positions match TRBD2. Germline CDR1 is SGHVS and CDR2 is FQNEAQ. The CDR3 has 17 residues. Trimming removed 7 bases from V and 4 bases from J; junction bases left unmatched: 12. CDR3 region: CASTLLGGTSGYNEQFF. CDR3 nucleotide sequence: TGTGCCAGCACGTTACTTGGGGGGACTAGCGGTTACAATGAGCAGTTCTTC.

This clonotype was seen more than once but under ten times. CDR3 in DNA: TGTGCCAGCAGCACAGGGTTGAAGGTCGGGGAGCTGTTTTTT. This gives the protein CASSTGLKVGELFF. This sequence joins TRBV12-3 or TRBV12-4 and TRBJ2-2; D possibly corresponds to TRBD1 (6 bases). CDR3 length: 14 amino acids. Trimming shortened V by 6 bases and J by 7 bases, and 15 bases separated the two germline ends.

V usage is TRBV10-3 and J usage is TRBJ2-7, with 10 bases identical to TRBD1. The CDR3 is made up of 12 amino acids. CDR1 and CDR2 (germline): ENHRY, SYGVKD. V was clipped by 11 bases and J by 2 bases; unmatched bases: 3. CDR3 in DNA: TGTGCCGGGGGACAGGGGCCCTACGAGCAGTACTTC. Protein: CAGGQGPYEQYF.

The V and J genes are TRBV5-1 and TRBJ2-7; 7 bases line up with TRBD2. Germline CDR1 reads SGHRS; CDR2 reads YFSETQ. After removal of 1 base from V and 0 bases from J, the junction contained 4 bases not matched to a gene. The CDR3 contains 15 residues. The CDR3 nucleotides are TGCGCCAGCAGCTTGATCCTAGCGGACTCCTACGAGCAGTACTTC. Its translation: CASSLILADSYEQYF. Variable domain in full (rest from reference TRBV5-1 and TRBJ2-7): KAGVTQTPRYLIKTRGQQVTLSCSPISGHRSVSWYQQTPGQGLQFLFEYFSETQRNKGNFPGRFSGRQFSNSRSEMNVSTLELGDSALYLCASSLILADSYEQYFGPGTRLTVT.

This clonotype was seen ten or more times. This chain uses TRBV6-1 with TRBJ2-1, with D unclear. The V end was cut by 7 bases, the J end by 5 bases, with 18 bases between. This CDR3 region has 15 residues. Germline loops: CDR1 MNHNS, CDR2 SASEGT. The DNA for the CDR3 is TGTGCCAGCAAATACAGAGAGGCCGCGGACAATGAGCAGTTCTTC. Translation: CASKYREAADNEQFF.

This clonotype appeared many times. The chain links TRBV12-3 or TRBV12-4 to TRBJ1-2; 10 positions agree with TRBD1. This CDR3 contains 14 residues. The V and J ends lost 6 bases and 5 bases, in that order; junction bases with no gene match: 6. CDR3 DNA: TGTGCCAGCAGAGAAAGGACAGGGGGGTATGGCTACACCTTC. Its protein product is CASRERTGGYGYTF.

This clonotype was recorded many times. The chain uses TRBV7-2 and TRBJ2-7, with TRBD1 identical over 7 bases. The length of the CDR3 is 14 residues. The V gene end was trimmed by 4 bases and the J gene end by 3 bases; junction bases not matched to a gene: 6. The germline V gene has CDR1 SGHTA and CDR2 FQGNSA. CDR3 in DNA: TGTGCCAGCAGCTCGACAGGGAACTTCTACGAGCAGTACTTC. Its protein is CASSSTGNFYEQYF.

V is TRBV4-2 and J is TRBJ2-7; D is possibly TRBD2 (6 bases). V was cut by 1 base and J by 6 bases, with 13 bases left in between. This CDR3 has 14 residues. From germline, CDR1 is LGHNA and CDR2 YNFKEQ. CDR3 residues: CASSQVTSRAEQYF. Written as DNA, the CDR3 is TGTGCCAGCAGCCAAGTAACTAGCAGGGCCGAGCAGTACTTC.

There are a few counts of this clonotype. This chain connects TRBV27 to TRBJ1-2; 7 nucleotides agree with TRBD1. Germline assignment: CDR1 MNHEY and CDR2 SMNVEV (reference sequence). CDR3 length: 15 residues. The V and J ends lost 8 bases and 5 bases, in that order; junction bases with no gene match: 14. CDR3 residues: CASWEVGTVSYGYTF. The CDR3 nucleotides read TGTGCCAGCTGGGAGGTCGGGACAGTATCTTATGGCTACACCTTC.

This clonotype occurred many times. The chain employs TRBV12-3 or TRBV12-4 and TRBJ2-4; D might be TRBD1 (6 bases). V was pared by 6 bases and J by 2 bases, with 14 bases between. CDR3 length equals 15 residues. The DNA for the CDR3 is TGTGCCAGCAGCTCGGACAGATATACCAAAAACATTCAGTACTTC. It yields the protein CASSSDRYTKNIQYF.

The table lists this clonotype with many counts. This rearrangement joins TRBV6-1 to TRBJ2-7; a weak D match, TRBD1 (6 bases). The CDR3 runs to 15 residues. V gave up 6 bases and J gave up 2 bases, with 17 bases separating them. CDR1 and CDR2 from the germline V gene are MNHNS and SASEGT. This CDR3 is CASRDRDIRPYEQYF. Written as DNA, the CDR3 is TGTGCCAGCAGGGACCGGGACATCAGGCCCTACGAGCAGTACTTC.

This clonotype was seen ten or more times. The V call is TRBV18, the J call TRBJ2-2, with D hard to call. CDR3 length equals 14 residues. Between the trimmed V and J ends, which lost 0 bases and 4 bases, there was a span of 6 bases. The germline V gene has CDR1 KGHSH and CDR2 LQKENI. This CDR3 is CASSPPTFTGELFF. DNA of the CDR3: TGTGCCAGCTCACCACCGACGTTCACCGGGGAGCTGTTTTTT.

This chain uses TRBV27 with TRBJ2-7; 10 bases map to TRBD1. The CDR3 spans 15 residues. V lost 5 bases and J lost 7; bases outside the gene matches: 11. Germline V gives CDR1 MNHEY, CDR2 SMNVEV (reference sequence). CDR3 bases: TGTGCCAGCAGTGGGGCGGGACAGGGGCTGGAAGAGCAGTACTTC. Protein product: CASSGAGQGLEEQYF.